The sequence of this T cell receptor beta chain was determined in a study of tumor-infiltrating lymphocytes in primary liver carcinoma. A constant-region primer primed TCR beta cDNA synthesis from about 550 ng of total RNA. Slightly modified ARM-PCR served as the procedure for the TCR beta libraries. These libraries came from three rounds of nested multiplex PCR. The study ran its first two PCR rounds for roughly 9 cycles each, using TRBV1-TRBV30 forward primers and a C-beta reverse primer. MiXCR, run by TCRdb on the multiplex PCR reads, gives a single entry per CDR3 protein. Seen here are just over 300,000 distinct CDR3 sequences, nearly 60% observed once, and the top ten hold more than 15%. This clonotype appeared once. One junction end disagrees with the germline gene, perhaps due to a read error. This CDR3 contains 15 residues. CDR1 MNHNS and CDR2 SASEGT come from the germline V gene. Researchers drew blood RNA from unsorted whole blood and extracted germline DNA as well.

The chain carries TRBV6-1 and TRBJ2-7; tentatively, D is TRBD2 (6 bases). This TCR was sampled from a woman aged 25 to 45 with primary liver carcinoma and hepatitis B virus infection. Sequencing was carried out using peripheral blood. CDR3 DNA sequence: TGTGCCGGCAGTGAAGGGCGCGGGGCACCCTACGAGCAGTACTTC. Translated, it gives CAGSEGRGAPYEQYF.